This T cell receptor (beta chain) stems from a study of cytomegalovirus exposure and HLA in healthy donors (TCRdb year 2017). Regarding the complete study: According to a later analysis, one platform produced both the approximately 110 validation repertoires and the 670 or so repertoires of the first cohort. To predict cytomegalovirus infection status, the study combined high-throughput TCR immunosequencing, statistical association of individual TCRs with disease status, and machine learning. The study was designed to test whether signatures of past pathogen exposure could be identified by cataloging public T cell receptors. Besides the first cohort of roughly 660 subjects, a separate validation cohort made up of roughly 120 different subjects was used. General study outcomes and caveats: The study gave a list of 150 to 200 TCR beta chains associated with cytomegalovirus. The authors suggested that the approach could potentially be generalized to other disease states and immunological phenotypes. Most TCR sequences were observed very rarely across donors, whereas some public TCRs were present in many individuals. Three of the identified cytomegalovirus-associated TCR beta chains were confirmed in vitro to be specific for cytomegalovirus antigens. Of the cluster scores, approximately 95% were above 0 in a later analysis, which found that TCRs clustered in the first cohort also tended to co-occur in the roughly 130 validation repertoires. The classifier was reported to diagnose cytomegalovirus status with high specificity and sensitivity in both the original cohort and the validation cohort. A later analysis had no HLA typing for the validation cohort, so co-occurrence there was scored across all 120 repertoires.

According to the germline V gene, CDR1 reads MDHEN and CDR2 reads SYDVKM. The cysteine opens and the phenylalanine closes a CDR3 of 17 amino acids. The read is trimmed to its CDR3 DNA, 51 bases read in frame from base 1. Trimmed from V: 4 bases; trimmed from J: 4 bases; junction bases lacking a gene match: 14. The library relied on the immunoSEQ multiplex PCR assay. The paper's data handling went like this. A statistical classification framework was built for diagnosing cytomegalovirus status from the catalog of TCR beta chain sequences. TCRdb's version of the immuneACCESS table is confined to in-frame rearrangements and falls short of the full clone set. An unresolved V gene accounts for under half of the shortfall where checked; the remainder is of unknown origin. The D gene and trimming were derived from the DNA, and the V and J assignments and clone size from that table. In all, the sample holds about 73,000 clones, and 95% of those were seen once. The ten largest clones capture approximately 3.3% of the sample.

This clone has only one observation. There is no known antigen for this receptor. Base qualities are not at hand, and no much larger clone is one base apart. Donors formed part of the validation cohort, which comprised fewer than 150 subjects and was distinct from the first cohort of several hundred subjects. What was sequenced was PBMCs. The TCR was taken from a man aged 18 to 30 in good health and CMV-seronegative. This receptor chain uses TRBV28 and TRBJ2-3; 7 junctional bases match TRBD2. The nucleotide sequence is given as TGTGCCAGCAGTTCGGGGTGGGGGGGGATGGCTTCAGATACGCAGTATTTT. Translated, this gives CASSSGWGGMASDTQYF.